This TCR beta chain was captured in a study of cytomegalovirus exposure and HLA in healthy donors. V was pared by 0 bases and J by 2 bases, with 5 bases of the junction left unmatched. The CDR3 is 17 amino acids. Germline CDR1 and CDR2: SGHNT and YYREEE (reference sequence). Using immunoSEQ multiplex PCR, the repertoire was profiled, and TCRdb retains in-frame clones only, with some absent. The repertoire holds roughly 120,000 clones, with roughly 84% as singletons. Worth noting for this clone: Its antigen is not identified.

The donors were part of the roughly 130-subject validation cohort, which stood apart from the roughly 670-subject first cohort. Study-level findings and limits: The study recorded about 150 TCR beta chains that were cytomegalovirus-associated. In vitro testing confirmed a few CMV-associated chains as specific for CMV antigens.

The sequence came from a woman in her twenties or thirties in good health and CMV-seronegative. J is TRBJ2-5 and V is TRBV5-4; 12 bases agree with TRBD2. The sample consisted of PBMCs. The chain's CDR3 is CASSLESGTSGQETQYF. CDR3 in DNA: TGTGCCAGCAGCTTGGAATCCGGGACTAGCGGGCAAGAGACCCAGTACTTC.